The clone carrying this T cell receptor (beta chain) was observed a few times. This CDR3 comprises 13 residues. Trimming left V 0 bases short and J 2 bases short, with 4 bases between. Germline V gene sequence: CDR1 MNHNY, CDR2 SVGAGI (reference sequence). These data belong to a study of shared clonotypes between healthy human individuals. Libraries were prepared by immunoSEQ multiplex PCR; TCRdb keeps only in-frame clonotypes and omits some of them. The table includes about 1 million clones, under 80% detected once. Sample: memory CD4+ T cells sorted from blood. Subset given: CD45RA-negative fraction. This sequence originates from a young man in good health. The chain links TRBV6-6 to TRBJ1-2; no reliable D call. Here the CDR3 reads CASSYSLNYGYTF. The CDR3 nucleotides read TGTGCCAGCAGTTACTCGTTAAACTATGGCTACACCTTC.